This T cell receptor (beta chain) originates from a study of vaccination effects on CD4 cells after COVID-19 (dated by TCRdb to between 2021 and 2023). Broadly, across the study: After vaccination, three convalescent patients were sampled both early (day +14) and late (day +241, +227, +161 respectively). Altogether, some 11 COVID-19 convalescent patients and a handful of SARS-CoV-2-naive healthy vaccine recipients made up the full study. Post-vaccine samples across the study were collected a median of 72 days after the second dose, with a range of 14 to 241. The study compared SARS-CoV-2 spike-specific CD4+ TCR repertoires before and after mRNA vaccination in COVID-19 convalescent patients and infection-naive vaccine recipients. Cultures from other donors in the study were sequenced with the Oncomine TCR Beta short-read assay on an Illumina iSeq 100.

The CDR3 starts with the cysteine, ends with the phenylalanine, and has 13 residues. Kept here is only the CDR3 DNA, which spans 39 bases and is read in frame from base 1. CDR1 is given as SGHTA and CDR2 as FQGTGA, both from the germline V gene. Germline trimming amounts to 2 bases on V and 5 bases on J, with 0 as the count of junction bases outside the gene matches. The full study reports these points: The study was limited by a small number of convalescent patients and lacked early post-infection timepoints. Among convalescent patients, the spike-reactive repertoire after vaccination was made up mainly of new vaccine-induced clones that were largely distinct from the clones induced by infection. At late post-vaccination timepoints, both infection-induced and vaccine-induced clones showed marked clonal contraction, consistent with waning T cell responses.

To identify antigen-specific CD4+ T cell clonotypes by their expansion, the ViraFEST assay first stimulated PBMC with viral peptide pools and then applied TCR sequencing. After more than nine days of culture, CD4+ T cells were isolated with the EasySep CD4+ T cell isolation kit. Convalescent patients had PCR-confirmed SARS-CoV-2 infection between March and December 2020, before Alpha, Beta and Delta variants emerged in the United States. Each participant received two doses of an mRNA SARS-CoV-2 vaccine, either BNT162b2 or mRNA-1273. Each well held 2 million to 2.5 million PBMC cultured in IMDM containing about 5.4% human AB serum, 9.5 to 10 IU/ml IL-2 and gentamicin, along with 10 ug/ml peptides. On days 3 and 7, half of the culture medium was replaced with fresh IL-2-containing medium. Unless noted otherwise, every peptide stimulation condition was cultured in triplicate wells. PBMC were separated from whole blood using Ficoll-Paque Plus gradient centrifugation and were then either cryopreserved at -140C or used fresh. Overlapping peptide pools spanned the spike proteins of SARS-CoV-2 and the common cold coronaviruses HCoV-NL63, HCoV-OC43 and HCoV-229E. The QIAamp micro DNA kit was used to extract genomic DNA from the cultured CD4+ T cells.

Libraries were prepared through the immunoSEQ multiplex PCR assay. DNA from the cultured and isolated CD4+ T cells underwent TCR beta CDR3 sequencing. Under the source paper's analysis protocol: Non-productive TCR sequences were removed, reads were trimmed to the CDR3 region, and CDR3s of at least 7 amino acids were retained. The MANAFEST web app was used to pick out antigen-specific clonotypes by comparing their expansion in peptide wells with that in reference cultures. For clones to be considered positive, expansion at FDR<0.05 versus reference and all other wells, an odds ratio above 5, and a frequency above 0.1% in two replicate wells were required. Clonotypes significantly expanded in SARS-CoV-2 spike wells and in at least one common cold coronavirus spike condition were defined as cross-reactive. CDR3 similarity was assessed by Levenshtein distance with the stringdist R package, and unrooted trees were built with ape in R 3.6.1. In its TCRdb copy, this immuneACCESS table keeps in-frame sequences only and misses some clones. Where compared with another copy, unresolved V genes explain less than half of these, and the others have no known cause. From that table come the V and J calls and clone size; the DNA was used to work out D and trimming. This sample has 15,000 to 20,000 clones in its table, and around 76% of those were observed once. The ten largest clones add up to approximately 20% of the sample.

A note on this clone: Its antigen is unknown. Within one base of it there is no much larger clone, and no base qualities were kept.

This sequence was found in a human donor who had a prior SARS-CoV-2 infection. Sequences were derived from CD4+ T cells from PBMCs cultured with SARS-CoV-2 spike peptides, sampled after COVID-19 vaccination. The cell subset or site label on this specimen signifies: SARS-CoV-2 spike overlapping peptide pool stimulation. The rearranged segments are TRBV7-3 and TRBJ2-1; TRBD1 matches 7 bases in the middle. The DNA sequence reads TGTGCCAGCAGCTTAGACAGGGACAATGAGCAGTTCTTC. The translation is CASSLDRDNEQFF.